Presented here are 16 T cell receptor beta chains from one specimen sequenced in a study of response to subunit inactivated influenza vaccine. TCRdb reprocessed the RT-PCR reads with MiXCR, giving one entry per CDR3 protein. The table lists about 800,000 distinct CDR3 sequences, around 20% of them singletons. The source was PBMCs from blood, collected more than 4 days after vaccination. The receptors shown here come from a man aged 50-59 years who received an inactivated influenza vaccine.

This clonotype was picked up a small number of times. The chain employs TRBV5-5 and TRBJ2-1; D possibly corresponds to TRBD1 (5 bases). The V and J ends lost 3 bases and 1 base respectively, with 14 bases between them. This CDR3 contains 16 residues. CDR1 is SGHKS and CDR2 is YYEKEE in the germline V gene (reference sequence). CDR3 nucleotides: TGTGCCAGCAGCTCATTGTGGACATTTTCCTACAATGAGCAGTTCTTC. It yields the protein CASSSLWTFSYNEQFF.

This rearrangement joins TRBV12-3 or TRBV12-4 to TRBJ2-1; 9 nucleotides align to TRBD2. This CDR3 has 17 residues. The V segment lost 1 base and the J segment 3 bases; nucleotides outside the gene matches: 7. The CDR3 protein is CASSLGSASGVYNEQFF. The CDR3 DNA reads TGTGCCAGCAGTTTAGGTTCGGCTAGCGGGGTCTACAATGAGCAGTTCTTC.

This clonotype was counted only a few times. The genes are TRBV27 and TRBJ2-7; TRBD2 aligns across 7 bases. V lost 6 bases to trimming and J lost 1 base; unmatched junction nucleotides: 24. Germline CDR1 and CDR2: MNHEY and SMNVEV (reference sequence). The CDR3 extends over 20 amino acids. The CDR3 here is CASSPLRWGLLREVSYEQYF. In nucleotides, the CDR3 is TGTGCCAGCAGCCCTCTTAGGTGGGGACTTCTACGGGAGGTTTCCTACGAGCAGTACTTC.

This chain links TRBV28 with TRBJ2-7; D may be TRBD1 or TRBD2 (6 bases each). There are 14 residues in the CDR3. Trimming shortened V by 3 bases and J by 6 bases, and 15 bases separated the two germline ends. Per germline, CDR1 MDHEN and CDR2 SYDVKM. CDR3 in amino acids: CASSFAGQILEQYF. In nucleotides, the CDR3 is TGTGCCAGCAGTTTTGCGGGACAAATTCTCGAGCAGTACTTC.

There are many counts of this clonotype. This chain joins TRBV6-1 and TRBJ1-5; D ambiguous. This CDR3 contains 13 residues. Germline V gene sequence: CDR1 MNHNS, CDR2 SASEGT. V shed 6 bases and J shed 0 bases, with 6 bases lying between them. CDR3 region: CASSSYSNQPQHF. The CDR3, as DNA: TGTGCCAGCAGCTCCTATAGCAATCAGCCCCAGCATTTT.

The V gene is TRBV4-3, the J gene TRBJ2-1; D perhaps matches TRBD2 (6 bases). The CDR3 runs to 15 residues. V lost 4 bases to trimming and J lost 2 bases, with 12 bases between them. Germline CDR1 and CDR2: LGHNA and YSLEER. In DNA, the CDR3 is TGCGCCAGCAGCCGCACCCGGGGGACCTACAATGAGCAGTTCTTC. It specifies CASSRTRGTYNEQFF.

This clonotype was seen only a few times. The chain links TRBV7-2 to TRBJ1-1; D is unresolved. The germline V and J ends were trimmed by 5 bases and 1 base, with 11 bases remaining between them. This CDR3 comprises 14 residues. CDR1 is SGHTA, CDR2 FQGNSA, per germline. The CDR3 DNA follows: TGTGCCAGCAGCGCAAGCATGAAGAACACTGAAGCTTTCTTT. Protein product: CASSASMKNTEAFF.

This clonotype was detected only a few times. The gene calls are TRBV6-2 or TRBV6-3 and TRBJ2-1, with 8 nucleotides matching TRBD2. The CDR3 is made up of 17 amino acids. V dropped 5 bases and J dropped 10; count of bases not matched to a gene: 19. Germline V gene data show CDR1 as MNHEY and CDR2 as SVGEGT. Here the CDR3 DNA reads TGTGCCAGCAGTGCGCTCCACAGGGAGTTAGCGGGACCCGAGCAGTTCTTC. Residues: CASSALHRELAGPEQFF.

The genes are TRBV20-1 and TRBJ2-3; 12 bases match TRBD2. The CDR3 length is 16 residues. The junction had 4 bases not matched to a gene; V was cut back by 3 bases and J by 0 bases. Germline-derived CDR1 and CDR2 are DFQATT and SNEGSKA (reference sequence). The CDR3 reads CSASLAGGISTDTQYF. The CDR3 DNA is TGCAGTGCTAGCCTAGCGGGGGGGATTAGCACAGATACGCAGTATTTT.

A few counts support this clonotype. The V call is TRBV28, the J call TRBJ2-1; possibly TRBD2 for D (6 bases). Trimming took off 10 bases at V and 0 bases at J, with 16 bases between the two ends. The CDR3 is made up of 15 amino acids. In germline, CDR1 is MDHEN, CDR2 SYDVKM. CDR3 nucleotide sequence: TGTGCCACCTTTAGCGGCACGAGCTCCTACAATGAGCAGTTCTTC. Residues: CATFSGTSSYNEQFF.

The chain combines TRBV27 with TRBJ2-1; 15 nucleotides align to TRBD2. V shed 4 bases, J shed 10 bases, and the junction held 5 bases outside the gene matches. The CDR3 has 15 residues. Germline values: CDR1 MNHEY, CDR2 SMNVEV (reference sequence). The CDR3 nucleotides read TGTGCCAGCAGTTGGACTAGCGGGGGGGCCGGAGAGCAGTTCTTC. Protein: CASSWTSGGAGEQFF.

This clonotype occurred a few times. This chain connects TRBV20-1 to TRBJ1-1; TRBD1 matches at 8 bases. V lost 4 bases, J lost 3 bases, and 4 bases stayed unmatched. CDR3 length: 13 residues. The germline gives CDR1 DFQATT, CDR2 SNEGSKA (reference sequence). CDR3 DNA sequence: TGCAGTGCTACAGGGGGCTTGCACACTGAAGCTTTCTTT. It yields the protein CSATGGLHTEAFF.

The chain uses TRBV6-2 or TRBV6-3 and TRBJ2-7; 15 bases are a match to TRBD2. V gave up 1 base and J gave up 3 bases; unmatched junction bases: 7. Germline V lookup: CDR1 MNHEY, CDR2 SVGEGT. This CDR3 has 18 residues. The CDR3 nucleotides are TGTGCCAGCAGTTACTTGAGGACTAGCGGGAGGGCCATCTACGAGCAGTACTTC. Translating gives CASSYLRTSGRAIYEQYF.

The genes are TRBV9 and TRBJ2-2, with no clear D. The V gene lost 0 bases and the J gene lost 4 bases, with 10 bases spanning the gap. CDR1 and CDR2 from the germline V gene are SGDLS and YYNGEE. CDR3 length: 15 residues. The CDR3 loop reads CASSVGADPTGELFF. The CDR3 nucleotides read TGTGCCAGCAGCGTAGGCGCGGACCCCACCGGGGAGCTGTTTTTT. Complete variable domain (other parts from reference TRBV9 and TRBJ2-2): DSGVTQTPKHLITATGQRVTLRCSPRSGDLSVYWYQQSLDQGLQFLIQYYNGEERAKGNILERFSAQQFPDLHSELNLSSLELGDSALYFCASSVGADPTGELFFGEGSRLTVL.

The chain uses TRBV5-1 and TRBJ2-1; TRBD1 aligns across 7 bases. The germline V gene encodes CDR1 SGHRS and CDR2 YFSETQ. CDR3 length: 11 amino acids. Unmatched junction bases numbered 6, after V lost 4 bases and J lost 14 bases. CDR3 nucleotide sequence: TGCGCCAGCAGCAACCGGGACAGAGAGTTCTTC. It is translated as CASSNRDREFF.

A few counts support this clonotype. This sequence joins TRBV20-1 and TRBJ2-1, with TRBD2 identical over 7 bases. Per germline, CDR1 DFQATT and CDR2 SNEGSKA (reference sequence). This CDR3 region has 16 residues. V gave up 4 bases and J gave up 0 bases; unmatched junction bases: 9. CDR3 loop: CSATSGKTHSYNEQFF. The CDR3 DNA reads as TGCAGTGCTACCAGCGGGAAAACCCACTCCTACAATGAGCAGTTCTTC.